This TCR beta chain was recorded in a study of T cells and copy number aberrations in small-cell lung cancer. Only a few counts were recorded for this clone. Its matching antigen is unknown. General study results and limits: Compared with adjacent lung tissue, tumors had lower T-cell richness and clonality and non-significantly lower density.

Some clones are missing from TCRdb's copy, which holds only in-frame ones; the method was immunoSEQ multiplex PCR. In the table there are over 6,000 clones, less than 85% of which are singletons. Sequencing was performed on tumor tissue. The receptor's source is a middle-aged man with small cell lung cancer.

The DNA of the CDR3 is TGTGCCAGCAGCCCCCCCGGCTTAAGGGAGACCCAGTACTTC. It yields the protein CASSPPGLRETQYF. The V call is TRBV14, the J call TRBJ2-5, with D uncertain. Germline V gene sequence: CDR1 SGHDN, CDR2 FVKESK. V was pared by 4 bases and J by 5 bases, with 14 bases between. The CDR3 sequence is 14 residues long.